This T cell receptor beta chain appears in the sequencing data of a study of tumor-infiltrating lymphocytes in primary liver carcinoma (dated by TCRdb to about 2017). Broadly, across the study: Of the five patients, three men and two women aged 30 to 69 years, four had hepatocellular carcinoma and one had combined HCC and intrahepatic cholangiocarcinoma. Tumors of the five patients were stage T1-T3 N0M0 with maximum diameters of roughly 4 to 11 cm. Samples yielded roughly 3.65 to 7.13 million productive TCRbeta reads; read depth did not differ significantly between tissue types. The study combined TCRbeta repertoire sequencing, expression microarrays and whole-exome sequencing across five regions of each liver tumor, with adjacent normal tissue and blood. A total of about 35 specimens from 5 patients underwent TCRbeta repertoire sequencing, comprising 25 or so tumor regions, 5 adjacent noncancerous liver tissues and 5 peripheral blood samples. Agilent mRNA microarray profiling was performed on the 25 tumor region samples to relate TCRbeta repertoire diversity to the local molecular phenotype. High reproducibility was observed for the technical replicate repertoires, with mean shared-clone rates approximately 0.9 and correlation coefficients above 0.95.

As regards this clonotype: Its antigen target is currently unknown. No base qualities exist here, and no much larger clone lies one base off it.

General findings and caveats noted by the study authors: Only the TCR beta chain was sequenced, so true repertoire diversity is likely underestimated because unpaired alpha chains were not captured. Compared with blood, tumors had a significantly larger share of the repertoire taken up by the top 250 clones (p = 0.039). With just four to six patients in the study, the authors point out that the findings should be validated in a larger study. Because the samples were bulk and unsorted, CD4+ and CD8+ T cell repertoires could not be compared. Only about 8-25% of top clones were present in all five regions of a tumor, suggesting spatial heterogeneity of tumor-infiltrating T cells. Pairs of tumor regions showed greater repertoire overlap (mean roughly 35%) than tumor-adjacent pairs (approximately 17%) or tumor-blood pairs (roughly 15%), which is consistent with antigen-driven expansion.

There are 14 amino acids in the CDR3, from cysteine to phenylalanine inclusive. Only the CDR3 DNA is retained, 42 bases long and in frame from the first base. Sequences ENHRY (CDR1) and SYGVKD (CDR2) are obtained from the germline V gene. V sheds 0 bases and J sheds 6 bases, leaving 9 bases between their ends. Total RNA and DNA were co-extracted without cell sorting from approximately 20-30 mg of bulk tissue using the AllPrep DNA/RNA mini kit. Between late 2015 and March 2016, 4 or 5 patients in China with histopathologically diagnosed primary liver carcinoma had surgical resection. Chronic HBV infection was present in the patients, and the patients were treatment-naive at sampling. Each tumor was sampled at five spatially separated regions: the tumor centre plus the superior, inferior, left-lateral and right-lateral poles. According to histology, viable tumor cells made up more than 75% of every tumor sample. Each fresh piece of tumor and adjacent tissue was cut in two, with one half stored in RNAlater at -80 degrees C and the other half sent for histology.

Using a constant-region primer and ProtoScript II reverse transcriptase, TCRbeta-specific cDNA was reverse-transcribed from 400 to 550 ng total RNA. TCRbeta libraries were built with three nested multiplex PCR rounds, a slightly modified ARM-PCR procedure. Multiplex TRBV1-TRBV30 forward primers and a Cbeta reverse primer were used in the first two PCR rounds, each of which was run for around 9 cycles. A final 25-cycle PCR with Deep VentR polymerase added sample barcodes and Illumina adapters. Before sequencing, amplicons of 200-500 bp were gel-purified using a QIAquick gel extraction kit. An Illumina HiSeq 2500 was used to sequence the TCRbeta amplicons with 250-bp paired-end reads. Concerning the study's data processing: Reads were quality-trimmed with Trimmomatic v0.33, and paired reads were merged with FLASH v1.2.11 to recover full CDR3 sequences. V, D and J germline segments were assigned to the rearranged TCRbeta sequences by MiGEC v1.2.1b. Clonotype statistics, along with Shannon-Wiener diversity indices, were calculated using VDJtools v1.0.0. Except for diversity analysis, only the 250 most abundant clonotypes of each sample were used in subsequent analyses to reduce sampling bias. In TCRdb, the public reads were trimmed at Q25 with fastp and aligned with MiXCR, with productive beta chains retained. Duplicate CDR3 protein sequences are folded into a single record with the most common DNA and genes. The authors' filters were not applied to this entry. The sample profile shows more than 95,000 distinct CDR3 sequences; 55% to 75% of them were found once. The ten largest account for approximately 8.9% of the sample.

The source is a woman aged 55-69 years with primary liver carcinoma and hepatitis B virus infection. The rearranged chain carries TRBV10-3 and TRBJ2-1, with no reliable assignment of the D segment. The sample comprised liver tumor tissue from sampling region 3. The cell subset or site tag for this specimen amounts to: tumor region T3, left-lateral pole. The DNA reads TGTGCCATCAGTGAGTCGATTCGGGCCAATGAGCAGTTCTTC. Translated, it gives CAISESIRANEQFF.